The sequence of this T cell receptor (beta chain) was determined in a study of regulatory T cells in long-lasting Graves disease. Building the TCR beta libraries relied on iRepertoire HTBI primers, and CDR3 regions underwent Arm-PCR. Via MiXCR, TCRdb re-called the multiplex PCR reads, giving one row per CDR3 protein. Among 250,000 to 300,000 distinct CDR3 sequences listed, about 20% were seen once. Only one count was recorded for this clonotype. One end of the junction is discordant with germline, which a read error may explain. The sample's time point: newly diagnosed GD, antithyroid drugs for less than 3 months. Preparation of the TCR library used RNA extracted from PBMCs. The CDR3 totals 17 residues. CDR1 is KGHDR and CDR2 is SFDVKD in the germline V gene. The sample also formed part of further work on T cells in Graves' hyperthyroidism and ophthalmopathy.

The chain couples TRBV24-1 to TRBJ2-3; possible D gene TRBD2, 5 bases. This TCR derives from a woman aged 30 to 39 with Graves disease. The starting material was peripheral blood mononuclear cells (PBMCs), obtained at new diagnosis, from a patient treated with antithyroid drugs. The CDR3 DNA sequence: TGTGCCGCCAGTGATGCCCGGCCGGACGCTAGCACGGATACGCAGTATTTT. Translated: CAASDARPDASTDTQYF.